This TCR beta chain is drawn from a study of shared clonotypes between healthy human individuals. Germline V lookup: CDR1 SNHLY, CDR2 FYNNEI. This CDR3 spans 14 amino acids. The junction had 7 bases not matched to a gene; V was cut back by 10 bases and J by 2 bases. Method: immunoSEQ multiplex PCR; TCRdb's copy keeps in-frame clones and lacks some. Of 1.4 million to 1.5 million clones listed, roughly 96% are singletons. The chain recombines TRBV2 with TRBJ2-3; 9 positions match TRBD2. The sequence derives from a man aged 25 to 40 in good health. Material for sequencing was naive CD4+ T cells sorted from blood. Subset here: CD45RA+ positively selected. CDR3 DNA sequence: TGTGCCACGCAAGCGGGAGGCGCCACAGATACGCAGTATTTT. Encoded protein: CATQAGGATDTQYF.